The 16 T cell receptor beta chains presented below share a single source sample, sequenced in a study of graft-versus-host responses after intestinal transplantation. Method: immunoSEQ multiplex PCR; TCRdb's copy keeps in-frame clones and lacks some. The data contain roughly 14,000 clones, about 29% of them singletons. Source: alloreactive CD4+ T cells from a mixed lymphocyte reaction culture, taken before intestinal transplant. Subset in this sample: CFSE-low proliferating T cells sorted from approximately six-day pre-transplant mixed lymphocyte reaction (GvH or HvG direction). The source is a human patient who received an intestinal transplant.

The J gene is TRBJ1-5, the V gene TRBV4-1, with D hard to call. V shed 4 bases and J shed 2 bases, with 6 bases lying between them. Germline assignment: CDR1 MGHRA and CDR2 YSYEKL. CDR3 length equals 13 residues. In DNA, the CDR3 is TGCGCCAGCAGCCCGCGACGCAATCAGCCCCAGCATTTT. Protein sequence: CASSPRRNQPQHF.

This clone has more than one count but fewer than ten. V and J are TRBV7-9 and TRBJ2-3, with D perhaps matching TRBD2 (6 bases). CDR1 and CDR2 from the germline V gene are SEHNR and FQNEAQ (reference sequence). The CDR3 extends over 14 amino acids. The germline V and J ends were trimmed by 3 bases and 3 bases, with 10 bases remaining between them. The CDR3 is CASSFYGRTDTQYF. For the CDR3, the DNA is TGTGCCAGCAGCTTTTACGGGAGAACAGATACGCAGTATTTT.

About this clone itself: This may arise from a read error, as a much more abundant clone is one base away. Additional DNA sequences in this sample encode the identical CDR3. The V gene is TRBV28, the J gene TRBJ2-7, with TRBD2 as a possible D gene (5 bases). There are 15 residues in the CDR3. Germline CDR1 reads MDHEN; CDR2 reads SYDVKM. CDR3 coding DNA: TGTGCCAGCAGTTTCGGAGGCCGGAGCTCCTACGAACAGTACTTC. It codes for CASSFGGRSSYEQYF.

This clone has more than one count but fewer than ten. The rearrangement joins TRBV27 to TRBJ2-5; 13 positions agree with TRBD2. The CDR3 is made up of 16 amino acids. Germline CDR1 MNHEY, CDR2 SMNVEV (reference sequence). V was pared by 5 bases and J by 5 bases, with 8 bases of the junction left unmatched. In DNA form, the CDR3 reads TGTGCCAGCAGTCCTCGACTAGCGGGAGGCGGGGAGACCCAGTACTTC. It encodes CASSPRLAGGGETQYF.

CDR3 residues: CASSYNRVGTEAFF. In nucleotides, the CDR3 is TGTGCCAGCAGTTATAACAGGGTGGGAACTGAAGCTTTCTTT. The chain carries TRBV6-6 and TRBJ1-1, with a possible D match to TRBD1 (6 bases). The CDR3 has 14 amino acids. The germline gives CDR1 MNHNY, CDR2 SVGAGI (reference sequence). V lost 3 bases, J lost 5 bases, and 13 bases lay in between.

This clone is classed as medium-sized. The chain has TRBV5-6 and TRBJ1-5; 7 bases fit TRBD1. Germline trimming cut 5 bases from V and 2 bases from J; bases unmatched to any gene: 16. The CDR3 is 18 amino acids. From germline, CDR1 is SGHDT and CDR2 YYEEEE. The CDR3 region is CASSHRDRGSHRNQPQHF. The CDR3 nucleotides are TGTGCCAGCAGTCACAGGGACAGAGGATCGCACCGCAATCAGCCCCAGCATTTT.

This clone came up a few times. The CDR3 protein is CASSLQGAGFF. The DNA of the CDR3 is TGTGCCAGCAGCTTACAGGGGGCCGGCTTCTTT. This rearrangement joins TRBV7-3 to TRBJ1-1; TRBD1 matches 8 bases. This CDR3 comprises 11 residues. The trim removed 2 bases at V and 14 bases at J, leaving 4 bases unmatched. Per germline, CDR1 SGHTA and CDR2 FQGTGA. Looking up the rest from reference TRBV7-3 and TRBJ1-1 gives the full variable domain: GAGVSQTPSNKVTEKGKYVELRCDPISGHTALYWYRQSLGQGPEFLIYFQGTGAADDSGLPNDRFFAVRPEGSVSTLKIQRTERGDSAVYLCASSLQGAGFFGQGTRLTVV.

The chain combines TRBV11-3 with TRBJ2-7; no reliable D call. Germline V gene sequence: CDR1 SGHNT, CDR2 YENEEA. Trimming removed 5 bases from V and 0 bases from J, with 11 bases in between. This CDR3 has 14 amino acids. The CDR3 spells CASSRGWSSYEQYF. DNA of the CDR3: TGTGCCAGCAGCCGAGGCTGGAGCTCCTACGAGCAGTACTTC.

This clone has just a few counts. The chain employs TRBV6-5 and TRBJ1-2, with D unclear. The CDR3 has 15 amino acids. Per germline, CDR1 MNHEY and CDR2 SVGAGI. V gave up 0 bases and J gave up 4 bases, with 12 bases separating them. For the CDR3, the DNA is TGTGCCAGCAGTTACTCGGCCTACGGCAGCTATGGCTACACCTTC. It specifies CASSYSAYGSYGYTF.

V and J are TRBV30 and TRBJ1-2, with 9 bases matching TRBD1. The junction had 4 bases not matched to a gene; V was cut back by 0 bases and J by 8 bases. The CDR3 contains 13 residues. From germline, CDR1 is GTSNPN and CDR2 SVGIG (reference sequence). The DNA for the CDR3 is TGTGCCTGGAGTGTACAGGGGGCGCTCGGCTACACCTTC. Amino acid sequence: CAWSVQGALGYTF.

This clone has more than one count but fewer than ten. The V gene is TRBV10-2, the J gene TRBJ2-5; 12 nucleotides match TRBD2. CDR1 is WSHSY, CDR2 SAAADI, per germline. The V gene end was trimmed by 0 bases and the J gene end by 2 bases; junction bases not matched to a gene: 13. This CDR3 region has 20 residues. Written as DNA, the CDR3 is TGCGCCAGCAGTGAGTCCCGACCGGGACTAGCGGGCAACCGTCAAGAGACCCAGTACTTC. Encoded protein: CASSESRPGLAGNRQETQYF.

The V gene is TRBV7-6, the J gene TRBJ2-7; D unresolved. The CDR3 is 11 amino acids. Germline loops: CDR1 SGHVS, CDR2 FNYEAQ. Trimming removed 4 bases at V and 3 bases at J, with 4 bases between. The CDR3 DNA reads TGTGCCAGCAGCTCCCTCTACGAGCAGTACTTC. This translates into CASSSLYEQYF. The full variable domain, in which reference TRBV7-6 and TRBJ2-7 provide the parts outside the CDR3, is GAGVSQSPRYKVTKRGQDVALRCDPISGHVSLYWYRQALGQGPEFLTYFNYEAQQDKSGLPNDRFSAERPEGSISTLTIQRTEQRDSAMYRCASSSLYEQYFGPGTRLTVT.

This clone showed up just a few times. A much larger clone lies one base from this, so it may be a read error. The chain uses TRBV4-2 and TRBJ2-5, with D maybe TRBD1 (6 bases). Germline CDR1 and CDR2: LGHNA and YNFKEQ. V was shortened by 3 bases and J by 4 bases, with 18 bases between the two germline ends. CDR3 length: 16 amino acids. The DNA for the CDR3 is TGTGCCAGCAGCCATTTGGCTTTGCAGGGGAGAGAGACCCAGTACTTC. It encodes CASSHLALQGRETQYF.

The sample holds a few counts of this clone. In DNA form, the CDR3 reads TGTGCCAGCAGCCCTAGGGGCCGACATACCTACGAGCAGTACTTC. This encodes CASSPRGRHTYEQYF. The chain joins TRBV6-1 to TRBJ2-7, with D possibly matching TRBD1 (5 bases). The CDR3 is made up of 15 amino acids. V was clipped by 6 bases and J by 2 bases, with 17 bases between them. CDR1 and CDR2 (germline): MNHNS, SASEGT.

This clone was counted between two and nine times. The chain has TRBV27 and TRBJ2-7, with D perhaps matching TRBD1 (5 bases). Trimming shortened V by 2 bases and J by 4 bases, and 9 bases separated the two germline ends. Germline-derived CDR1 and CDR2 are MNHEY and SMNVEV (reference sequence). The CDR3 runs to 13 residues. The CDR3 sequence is CASSLGREYEQYF. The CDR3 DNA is TGTGCCAGCAGTTTAGGCAGGGAATACGAGCAGTACTTC.

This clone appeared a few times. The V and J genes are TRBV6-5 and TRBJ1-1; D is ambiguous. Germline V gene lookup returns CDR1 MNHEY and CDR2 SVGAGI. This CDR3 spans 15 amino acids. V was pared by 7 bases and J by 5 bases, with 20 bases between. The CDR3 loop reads CASNPSGLRTTEAFF. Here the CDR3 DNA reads TGTGCCAGCAACCCGAGCGGACTACGAACAACTGAAGCTTTCTTT.